This note documents a single T cell receptor (beta chain) sequence. Its antigen has not been determined. No qualities accompany the bases; no much larger clone lies one base away. Each donor gave one peripheral blood draw, roughly 110 mL on average, collected into heparinised tubes. A BD FACSAria II and a panel including CD45RO, CCR7, CD25, CD127, CD95 and CD27 were used to sort naive, central memory, regulatory and stem cell-like memory CD4+ T cells. Every sorted population had a purity above 98%. PBMCs were isolated right away by Lymphoprep density gradient centrifugation and were stained directly, without culture. Samples were stained and sorted in pairs, with one healthy donor and one patient per experiment, so that batch effects were minimized. The data belong to a study of beta chain features in type 1 diabetes (dated by TCRdb to the late 2010s). For the wider study: Mean age, gender distribution, total cell number and subset yield did not differ between patients and healthy donors. Across all samples, 90 million to 130 million sorted cells were examined, and cell number per subset correlated strongly with RNA yield. The study compared the TCRB repertoires of sorted circulating CD4+ T cell subsets in recently diagnosed type 1 diabetes patients with those in matched healthy donors. Regulatory and stem cell-like memory subsets were isolated from only 8 patients and roughly 8 healthy donors, whereas naive and central memory subsets came from all 30 or so donors. Overall results and qualifications from the work: Type 1 diabetes patients showed a moderate but significant shortening of TCRB CDR3 length in all four CD4+ subsets. Naive, central memory and regulatory TCRB repertoires appeared to be more similar among patients than among healthy donors. At VDJ recombination sites, type 1 diabetes patients had fewer insertions and more deleted nucleotides, which implies abnormalities in thymic rearrangement. Because cDNA rather than genomic DNA was sequenced, highly expressing activated cells could have been over-represented, although no difference in activation and CD3 levels was found between groups. Only small numbers of individuals were included in the HLA sub-analyses, which left unresolved whether HLA type had any influence on TCRB rearrangement. PCR might favor shorter templates, but patient and control samples were amplified and corrected together, so any skew would affect both groups equally.

The High Capacity cDNA Reverse Transcription Kit was used to reverse transcribe all of the isolated RNA, meaning that expressed TCRB transcripts were what got sequenced. Deep immunoSEQ sequencing was applied to naive, central memory and regulatory T cell samples, giving an average of about 3.8 million total reads per sample. Sorted cells were lysed in RLT buffer and RNA was extracted with DNase-treated RNeasy Micro or Mini kits, depending on cell number. To prevent cross-contamination, each cell subset was processed individually, whereas patient and healthy donor samples were processed jointly. The immunoSEQ multiplex PCR was used to amplify TCRB sequences from cDNA, generating 87-bp fragments that spanned the CDR3 region. Sequencing of the amplicons was performed on the Illumina HiSeq platform. For the original study's pipeline: Synthetic template baselines were used to correct PCR bias computationally, reads within Hamming distance 2 were collapsed together, and singletons that could not be merged were discarded. By aligning reads against IMGT, V, D and J genes, CDR3 length, and insertions or deletions at six rearrangement sites were assigned. Clonotype counts were normalized to sorted cell number within each subset before computing true diversity and Gini coefficients with the tcR R package. Repertoire sharing was quantified using the overlap coefficient calculated on TCRB nucleotide sequences. Out-of-frame TCRB sequences from naive cells were analyzed to stand in for the pre-selection repertoire. Held by TCRdb, this immuneACCESS table contains in-frame sequences only and omits some clones. Under half of the omission traces to an unresolved V gene where checked; the cause of the rest is unknown. The V and J calls and clone size were taken over from that table, and D and trimming were inferred from the DNA. For this sample there are around 250,000 clones; 11% to 15% appear just once. The top ten clonotypes cover roughly 0.02% of the sample.

The sequencing sample was made of naive CD4+ T cells from blood. The cell subset or site label here, explained by the study, means: true naive CD4+ T cells. This sequence originates from a man aged 25 to 45 with type 1 diabetes.

The CDR3: CASTDRGNTDTQYF. Here is the DNA: TGTGCCAGCACCGACAGGGGGAACACAGATACGCAGTATTTT. The chain is encoded by TRBV6-6 joined to TRBJ2-3; a stretch of 9 junction bases matches TRBD1. CDR1 and CDR2 are read off the germline V gene (reference sequence) as MNHNY and SVGAGI. The CDR3 measures 14 amino acids from cysteine to phenylalanine. Just the 42-base CDR3 DNA is kept, in frame starting at base 1. The germline V end is reduced by 7 bases and the J end by 2 bases; junction bases left unmatched: 4.